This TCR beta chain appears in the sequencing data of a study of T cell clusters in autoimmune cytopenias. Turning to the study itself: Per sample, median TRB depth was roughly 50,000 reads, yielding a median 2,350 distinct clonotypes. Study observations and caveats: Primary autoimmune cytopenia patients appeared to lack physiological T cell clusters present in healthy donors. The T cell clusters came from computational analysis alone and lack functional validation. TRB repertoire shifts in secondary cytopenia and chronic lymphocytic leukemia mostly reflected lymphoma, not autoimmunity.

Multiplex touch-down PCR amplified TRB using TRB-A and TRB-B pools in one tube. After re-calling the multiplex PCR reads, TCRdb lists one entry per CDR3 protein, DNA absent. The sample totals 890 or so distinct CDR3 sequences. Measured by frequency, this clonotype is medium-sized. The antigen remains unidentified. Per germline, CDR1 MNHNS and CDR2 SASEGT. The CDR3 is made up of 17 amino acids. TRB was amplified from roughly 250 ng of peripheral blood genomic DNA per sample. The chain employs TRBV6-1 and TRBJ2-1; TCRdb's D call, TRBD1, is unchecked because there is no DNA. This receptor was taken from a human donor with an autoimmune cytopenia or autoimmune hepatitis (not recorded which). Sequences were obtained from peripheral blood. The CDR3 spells CASSLHRGGPLYNEQFF.